This note documents a single TCR beta chain sequence. No cognate antigen has been identified for it. Base qualities are not at hand, and no much larger clone is one base apart. In total, approximately 690 healthy bone marrow donors made up the cohort. At the time of sampling, all cohort members were nominally healthy, though unrecorded immune exposures were likely present. The donor tested CMV seropositive and was one of the 289 seropositive cohort members. Each donor provided a peripheral blood sample, and peripheral blood mononuclear cells were used for TCR beta sequencing. Genomic DNA extraction from the blood cell samples was performed with the Qiagen DNeasy Blood Extraction Kit. The protocol used for the library was the immunoSEQ multiplex PCR assay. For the multiplex PCR, a mixture combining 60 forward primers for TCR Vbeta segments and 13 reverse primers for TCR Jbeta segments was used. The CDR3 region of rearranged TCR beta genes was amplified from genomic DNA by a multiplex PCR assay. The Illumina HiSeq System was used to sequence the amplified TCR beta libraries as 87-base-pair reads. In the original analysis: A later analysis tallied 80 million to 95 million unique TCR beta chains across the 700 or so repertoires, and approximately 12 million of those chains were shared by two or more donors. To remove PCR and sequencing errors, raw reads were error-corrected and collapsed into unique sequences using a nearest-neighbor algorithm that merged closely related sequences. Alignment of CDR3 sequences to IMGT reference sequences was used to assign V, D and J gene segments. For a sequence to be retained, a match of at least six nucleotides to both a V gene segment and a J gene segment was required. Rearrangements were called productive when the CDR3 lacked stop codons and stayed in frame with V and J; all others were non-productive. CDR3 was defined by IMGT convention, running from the second conserved V-encoded cysteine to the conserved J-encoded phenylalanine. The earlier analysis of about 590 of the donors excluded sequences that lacked an unambiguous match to a single V gene segment. In an earlier analysis of several hundred of the donors, V segments were called functional above 56.7% productive rearrangements and were called segregating when the between-donor standard deviation exceeded 5%. A statistical classification framework was built to diagnose cytomegalovirus status from the catalog of TCR beta chain sequences. V and J gene assignment, in a later analysis, came from comparing TCR nucleotide sequences with IMGT/GENE-DB human TR gene sequences. Using the TCRdist pipeline, a later analysis assigned CDR3 sequences along with most-parsimonious VDJ recombination scenarios. In a later analysis, each TCR beta chain was defined by its CDR3 amino acid sequence together with its V-gene family, and reads lacking a unique V-gene family were excluded. As a way to deal with suspected cross-contamination and a sequencing artifact, a later analysis dropped 450 to 600 nucleotide sequences that were highly shared and had low generation probability. In a later analysis, a clonal expansion index was calculated for each public chain from normalized within-repertoire ranks of inferred template counts. A later analysis computed generation probabilities with a VDJ recombination model fitted to out-of-frame rearrangements, and checked the results against IGoR. In a later analysis, TCR-TCR, TCR-HLA and TCR-CMV co-occurrence was scored with hypergeometric tests, and a repertoire-size bias correction was applied to TCR pairs. A later analysis estimated false discovery rates by permuting HLA or CMV assignments 20 times. A later analysis grouped co-occurring TCRs with DBSCAN, adding TCRdist sequence similarity when clustering within HLA-allele-positive subsets. For co-occurrence clustering, repertoires with fewer than 30,000 or more than 120,000 public chains were excluded, along with 4 to 6 repertoires with anomalous nucleotide sharing. In its TCRdb copy, this immuneACCESS table keeps in-frame sequences only and misses some clones. Where compared with another copy, unresolved V genes explain less than half of these, and the others have no known cause. V, J and clone size were drawn from that table, and D and trimming were deduced from the DNA. In this sample the table shows about 96,000 clones, 65% to 75% of which occur a single time. The ten largest make up about 14% of the sample.

The sample belongs to a study of cytomegalovirus exposure and HLA in healthy donors (dated by TCRdb to about 2017). Study-wide context: An earlier analysis of approximately 590 of the donors reported roughly 300 Gb of sequence data and roughly 100 million unique TCR beta sequences from approximately 180 million T cells. An early release covering roughly 640 HLA-typed donors comprised about 290 gigabases of sequencing data and approximately 85 million unique TCR sequences. The genetic ancestry cluster associated with self-reported Caucasian donors included about 81% of the roughly 400 genotyped donors. The aim of the study was to test whether cataloging public T cell receptors could identify signatures of past pathogen exposure. The study profiled the T cell repertoires of hundreds of subjects by immunosequencing and related them to cytomegalovirus serostatus. Besides the first cohort of some 670 subjects, a separate validation cohort made up of around 120 different subjects was used. To predict cytomegalovirus infection status, the study combined high-throughput TCR immunosequencing, statistical association of individual TCRs with disease status, and machine learning. To study patterns of TCR occurrence, a later analysis re-analyzed previously published TCR beta repertoires from 700 or so donors and added high-resolution HLA genotyping. Rather than drawing on any new phenotypic data, the later analysis identified candidate immune exposures from TCR beta sequences and the way those sequences occurred across donors. An earlier analysis of 587 of the donors used high-throughput TCR beta sequencing to judge whether each TCR beta V gene segment behaved as functional or pseudogenic. Alongside the repertoire data, information on donor age, sex, ethnicity and CMV serostatus was compiled. In a later genetic analysis, genome-wide SNP genotypes for about 65% of the roughly 670 donors were used, and that subset was treated as a discovery cohort. All discovery cohort repertoires had been generated on a single sequencing platform. HLA typing covered class I and class II loci at four-digit resolution. The number of typed donors differed by locus: about 629-640 for A, B, C, DRB1 and DQB1; about 520 for DQA1; some 610 for DPA1; and about 450 for DPB1. A few DR-DQ haplotypes were treated as single units for association and clustering because of strong linkage in the cohort. Among several hundred genotyped donors of the cohort, an average of approximately 240,000 unique TCR beta nucleotide sequences was sequenced per donor, of which about 18% were non-productive. On the study overall, not on this receptor specifically: Because counts were too low, roughly 18 rarely observed V segments, including chromosome 9 orphons, were left out of the earlier analysis of a few hundred of the donors. Because the 87-base-pair reads could not distinguish some IMGT-functional V segments, including TRBV6-2 and TRBV6-3, those segments were excluded. The classifier was reported to diagnose cytomegalovirus status with high specificity and sensitivity in both the original cohort and the validation cohort. V-gene and J-gene trimming of TCR beta chains was associated with a missense DCLRE1C variant in a later genetic analysis, and the association was replicated in an independent cohort. Immune exposure information for the cohort was limited to CMV serostatus. Compared with equally common non-associated chains, HLA-associated TCR beta chains in a later analysis were more clonally expanded and had lower generation probabilities. Linkage disequilibrium might explain the correlated functional status among segregating V segments, but an unknown experimental factor could not be excluded. A further reported finding was that TCR beta sequences accurately predicted the HLA-A and HLA-B alleles for most subjects in the first cohort. A cluster of highly shared sequence variants was judged likely to be a technical artifact of the sequencing pipeline. According to a later analysis, parvovirus B19, influenza, CMV and Epstein-Barr virus appeared linked to several top co-occurrence clusters. The authors suggested that the approach could potentially be extended to other disease states and immunological phenotypes. HLA typing was unavailable for some donors at each locus, so association tests used only the typed subset. A later analysis associated 15,000 to 20,000 TCR beta sequences with specific HLA alleles at a false discovery rate of 0.05. According to a later genetic analysis, donors in an Asian-associated ancestry cluster had fewer N-insertions in productive TCRs than the roughly 660-donor mean. A few of the identified cytomegalovirus-associated TCR beta chains were confirmed in vitro to be specific for cytomegalovirus antigens. While some public TCRs were present in many individuals, most TCR sequences turned up only very rarely across donors. In an earlier analysis of some 540 of the donors, most TCR beta V segments appeared in productive rearrangements about 87% or about 30% of the time, broadly matching IMGT annotations. A later analysis found that TCR association rates varied across HLA loci, with DRB1 alleles showing the most associated TCRs and HLA-C alleles the fewest. A total of around 150 TCR beta chains were listed by the study as associated with cytomegalovirus. In this cohort, only TCR beta chains were sequenced, and detectable features were limited by the absence of alpha or paired-chain data. According to a later analysis, most CMV-associated TCR beta chains appeared to be HLA-restricted, and the HLA associations seemed to be driven largely by CMV exposure. The presence/absence analyses assumed that sequencing depth was roughly uniform across donors, and that assumption may not be true. When HLA alleles, especially DR and DQ, strongly co-occurred, TCR associations were difficult to assign to individual alleles.

Ends trimmed: V by 4 bases, J by 3 bases; bases unmatched to a gene: 4. Taken from the germline V gene (reference sequence), the CDR1 and CDR2 loops are MNHNY and SVGAGI. The CDR3 holds 14 amino acids from the cysteine to the phenylalanine. The sequence is cut down to CDR3 DNA, 42 bases in frame from base 1. Sequencing input: PBMCs. The chain joins TRBV6-6 to TRBJ2-3, with 7 central nucleotides matching TRBD2. The sequence came from a woman in her seventies in good health and CMV-seropositive. The nucleotide sequence is TGTGCCAGCAGTTCAAGCGGGAAAACAGATACGCAGTATTTT. It specifies CASSSSGKTDTQYF.